This is a list of T cell receptor beta chains from one sample in a study of blood T cell repertoires in COVID-19. The protocol was immunoSEQ multiplex PCR, while the TCRdb copy is restricted to in-frame clones and leaves out a portion. The sample consists of approximately 310,000 clones, about nine tenths of them appearing once. The sample taken for sequencing was PBMCs or T cells enriched from blood (not recorded which). Receptors were obtained from a man aged 55 to 69 who had recovered from COVID-19. CDR3s leave out the opening cysteine and the closing phenylalanine or tryptophan. Rows give clone size only sometimes, using once, few, many, or a class for an expanded clone.

NA,TRBV12-5,ASGLDSTGGYTEAF
NA,TRBV18,ASSPLDDGLSEQY
NA,TRBV4-1,ASSHGQARTEAF
once,TRBV15,ATSRGSRGEGYT
NA,TRBV2,ASMEGAGYTEAF
NA,TRBV6-6,ASSYAGTSSYEQY
NA,TRBV4-2,ASSRPSGSVSDTQY
NA,TRBV4-3,ASSQDNGGAYEQY
NA,TRBV28,ASSFFPSGNFWETQY
NA,TRBV19,ASIGSGLGRGDNEQF
NA,TRBV28,ASSLWRQINSPLH
few,TRBV28,ASSPPSGTGYGYT
NA,TRBV6-5,ASRPGQGGTGELF
NA,TRBV28,ASSLARQGYEQY
NA,TRBV29-1,SVGDSHGYT
once,TRBV2,ASSALRTSGGETQY
NA,TRBV7-2,ASSLRLAADEQF
NA,TRBV24-1,ATSDSDYKSYEQY
NA,TRBV1,TSSQDPPLAETAMNTGELF
once,TRBV27,ASSLSGWGQRELF
NA,TRBV7-9,ASSFWGLLADTQY
NA,TRBV30,AWSLAGGGQETQY
few,TRBV5-1,ASRSGGADEKLF
NA,TRBV19,ASKGSGAYEQY
NA,TRBV5-1,ASSLDERSSYNEQF
NA,TRBV28,ASSPNRDNQPQH
NA,TRBV7-9,ASSLDPGLKAQY
once,TRBV27,ASSLARGAEKLF
NA,TRBV10-2,ASSAGAEAF
NA,TRBV4-3,ASSQDIGILAGALTYEQY
few,TRBV7-9,ASSLSLAGSSNEQF
NA,TRBV18,ASSIFGEVQETQY
NA,TRBV29-1,SVEDGRSYEQY
NA,TRBV11-2,ASSSEPVRAPTPDYGYT
NA,TRBV9,ASSVSLAGTYEQY
NA,TRBV27,ASSAVLVANEQF
NA,TRBV19,ASSGGGTLSNQPQH
NA,TRBV6-5,ASSYREMGTEAF
NA,TRBV4-2,ASSQERSRIRSYEQY
NA,TRBV7-2,ASSFRDTLNTEAF
NA,TRBV18,ASSPAGARETQY
many,TRBV19,ASTGADKNIQY
once,TRBV27,ASRSGGDTQY
few,TRBV7-2,ASLLGQGKVEAF
NA,TRBV5-1,ASSLSGRYGYT
NA,TRBV24-1,ATAQGSDEKLF
NA,TRBV5-1,ASSLDPADSSYEQY
NA,TRBV6-5,ASSYSFTGGDGYT
NA,TRBV6-1,ASSESAGKGGYT
NA,TRBV19,ATGSRTSGREKLF
once,TRBV9,ASSVGEAGGITDTQY